This paragraph covers one T cell receptor beta chain sequence. Antigen: not known. The germline gives CDR1 MDHEN, CDR2 SYDVKM. The CDR3 totals 14 residues. Trimming stripped 5 bases from V and 0 bases from J, with 10 bases between. These data originate in a study of cytomegalovirus exposure and HLA in healthy donors. Study findings and constraints: A few chains linked to CMV were shown in vitro to be specific for CMV antigens.

Primers: 60 Vbeta forward and 13 Jbeta reverse. Profiling relied on immunoSEQ multiplex PCR, and the TCRdb table lists in-frame clones only, not all of them. The sample lists 150,000 or so clones; around 88% were seen once. The specimen sequenced was PBMCs. This receptor was identified in a young woman in good health and CMV-seronegative. The gene calls are TRBV28 and TRBJ2-5, with D uncertain. CDR3 bases: TGTGCCAGCAGTCTGCGCCCCAACCAAGAGACCCAGTACTTC. Translating gives CASSLRPNQETQYF.